Included here is one TCR beta chain sequence, with context. Its antigen remains unidentified. No much larger clone is present one base from it, and per-base qualities are unavailable. In the prospective study, participants were about 18 to 100 years old, resided in under 30 geographic areas of the United States, and were enrolled through a virtual design. In the prospective study, participants were assigned to cohorts based on the clinical history participants reported in a screening survey and a study questionnaire. In the prospective study, mobile phlebotomists collected whole blood, serum and a nasopharyngeal or oropharyngeal swab from each participant. Prospective study participants could optionally give additional blood draws and questionnaires over a roughly two-month period. Prospective study blood samples were shipped either frozen or at room temperature before DNA extraction. The immunoSEQ Assay, a bias-controlled multiplex PCR, was used to amplify TCRbeta CDR3 regions from genomic DNA. The original methods were these. Nucleated cell counts per sample were estimated from amplification of reference gene primers within the assay. Sequence reads were collapsed and filtered to measure the absolute abundance of every unique TCRbeta CDR3 rearrangement. Productive Simpson clonality was computed per sample as the square root of Simpson's diversity index over productive rearrangements. TCRdb obtained this table from immuneACCESS and retained in-frame rearrangements with V and J assigned. These tables miss some clones; where compared with another copy, unresolved V genes account for less than half of the shortfall, and the remainder is unexplained. That table gives V, J and clone size, and the DNA gave D and trimming. This sample comprises some 150,000 clones, around 87% of them detected only once. Jointly, the top ten make up 1.2% of the sample.

The sample is drawn from a study of blood T cell repertoires in COVID-19 (dated by TCRdb to about 2020). Broadly, across the study: Samples from collaborators originated in the United States, Italy and Spain and spanned both the acute and convalescent phases of COVID-19. The material from the prospective study consisted of cDNA or gDNA derived from T cells, B-cell-depleted T cells, or PBMCs. Where HLA class I and class II types were available, the types were taken from metadata supplied by the sample provider, not from assay-based typing. The sample metadata nearly always contained a de-identified subject ID, COVID-19 status, age in years and sex. Deeply sampled blood TCRbeta repertoires from subjects exposed to, actively infected with, or recovered from COVID-19 were included in the dataset. The samples were drawn from two sources: the first 160 participants of the ongoing ImmuneRACE study, and 1,200 or so subjects contributed by 6 global collaborators. A freely available public database, intended as a resource for researchers studying the immune response to SARS-CoV-2, is where the repertoires were released. What the authors observed across the whole study: Clinical and demographic metadata were provided uncurated, with the amount varying by source and participant.

The material sequenced was PBMCs or T cells enriched from blood (not recorded which). The TCR sequence derives from a woman aged 25 to 39 with acute COVID-19.

The DNA sequence is given as TGTGCCAGCAGACAGGGTCCGCGCCCTAATCAGCCCCAGCATTTT. This yields the protein CASRQGPRPNQPQHF. The chain links TRBV28 with TRBJ1-5, and perhaps TRBD1 as D gene, on 6 matching bases. Sequences MDHEN (CDR1) and SYDVKM (CDR2) are obtained from the germline V gene. From its cysteine to its phenylalanine, the CDR3 spans 15 amino acids. Only CDR3 DNA is held: 45 bases, read in frame from base 1. The trim is 6 bases for V and 4 bases for J, with a gap of 16 bases between the germline ends.